This T cell receptor (beta chain) appears in the sequencing data of a study of T cells after yellow fever vaccination. This CDR3 comprises 15 residues. The junction had 5 bases not matched to a gene; V was cut back by 5 bases and J by 6 bases. 5'RACE template switching added a universal primer site and UMIs to TCR cDNA. TCRdb used MiXCR to reprocess the 5' RACE reads, holding one entry per CDR3 protein. Among roughly 160,000 distinct CDR3 sequences listed, approximately 9.7% were seen once. The chain couples TRBV12-3 or TRBV12-4 to TRBJ2-7; 15 bases line up with TRBD2. This receptor was identified in a man aged 18 to 29 who received the YFV17D yellow fever vaccine. Sequenced here: CD8+ T cells sorted from PBMCs, sampled 45 days after the yellow fever booster vaccination. CDR3 amino acids: CASSPRGLAGGEQYF. CDR3 in DNA: TGTGCCAGCAGTCCCAGGGGACTAGCGGGGGGCGAGCAGTACTTC.